These T cell receptor beta chains were read from a single sample in a study of blood T cell repertoires in COVID-19. The method was immunoSEQ multiplex PCR; TCRdb's version includes in-frame clones alone and lacks a portion of them. The data hold under 200,000 clones, with around 84% observed a single time. Material: peripheral blood. These receptors all come from a woman of 80 years or more with acute or convalescent COVID-19. Each CDR3 is given with its conserved first and last residue. Each record gives: CDR3 protein, V gene, J gene.

CDR3: CASAPRGSYYGYTF
V: TRBV6-5
J: TRBJ1-2

CDR3: CASSSKGPYNSPLHF
V: TRBV6-6
J: TRBJ1-6

CDR3: CAWSLTLGTGGDTIYF
V: TRBV30
J: TRBJ1-3

CDR3: CASSLGQGPAGNTIYF
V: TRBV18
J: TRBJ1-3

CDR3: CASSLIPQNRETQYF
V: TRBV7-6
J: TRBJ2-5

CDR3: CASSFAGYEQYF
V: TRBV11-2
J: TRBJ2-7

CDR3: CASSLSRLAGGTQYF
V: TRBV7-2
J: TRBJ2-5

CDR3: CASSLARQETQYF
V: TRBV7-2
J: TRBJ2-5

CDR3: CASSTTTILYGYTF
V: TRBV2
J: TRBJ1-2

CDR3: CASLDSPTERQYF
V: TRBV7-9
J: TRBJ2-7

CDR3: CASSFDSHTEAFF
V: TRBV5-1
J: TRBJ1-1

CDR3: CASSLGTTGVDQPQHF
V: TRBV11-3
J: TRBJ1-5

CDR3: CASSLGQGVQNTEAFF
V: TRBV7-8
J: TRBJ1-1

CDR3: CASGRDRGSNYGYTF
V: TRBV2
J: TRBJ1-2

CDR3: CASSQQGLETQYF
V: TRBV4-1
J: TRBJ2-5

CDR3: CASSFGDRRLDTIYF
V: TRBV7-9
J: TRBJ1-3

CDR3: CAISQGTDYSPLHF
V: TRBV10-3
J: TRBJ1-6

CDR3: CAWNGRSTSRYTQYF
V: TRBV30
J: TRBJ2-5

CDR3: CAISVTDTTYGYTF
V: TRBV10-3
J: TRBJ1-2

CDR3: CASSSTNSNQPQHF
V: TRBV7-2
J: TRBJ1-5

CDR3: CASSLVGQGPAKNIQYF
V: TRBV28
J: TRBJ2-4

CDR3: CASSLTRQDTQYF
V: TRBV7-2
J: TRBJ2-3

CDR3: CASSLESGTWETQYF
V: TRBV5-1
J: TRBJ2-5

CDR3: CASSSRSPGNIQYF
V: TRBV6-2/TRBV6-3
J: TRBJ2-4

CDR3: CASSPRAGTGGTEAFF
V: TRBV19
J: TRBJ1-1

CDR3: CASSLTQGAGYGYTF
V: TRBV7-8
J: TRBJ1-2

CDR3: CASSLASGMDEQYF
V: TRBV7-9
J: TRBJ2-7

CDR3: CASNTPGGKETQYF
V: TRBV5-4
J: TRBJ2-5

CDR3: CASRGTNSYEQYF
V: TRBV6-5
J: TRBJ2-7

CDR3: CASSLTVLQGYEQYF
V: TRBV7-2
J: TRBJ2-7

CDR3: CASSPPPQQGDTQYF
V: TRBV5-4
J: TRBJ2-3

CDR3: CASSTGTYNSPLHF
V: TRBV3-1/TRBV3-2
J: TRBJ1-6

CDR3: CASSFSLGALHF
V: TRBV12-3/TRBV12-4
J: TRBJ1-6

CDR3: CATSRDPPSTDTQYF
V: TRBV15
J: TRBJ2-3

CDR3: CASSFSEGNEKLFF
V: TRBV5-1
J: TRBJ1-4

CDR3: CASSPGLADYNEQFF
V: TRBV7-9
J: TRBJ2-1

CDR3: CASSRTSGIQETQYF
V: TRBV5-4
J: TRBJ2-5

CDR3: CASRGLAGGGLTDTQYF
V: TRBV7-8
J: TRBJ2-3

CDR3: CASSYDRGQGYGYTF
V: TRBV6-5
J: TRBJ1-2

CDR3: CASKGDGYTF
V: TRBV10-1
J: TRBJ1-2

CDR3: CASSVGQRNQPQHF
V: TRBV19
J: TRBJ1-5

CDR3: CASTPSGFRSGANVLTF
V: TRBV19
J: TRBJ2-6

CDR3: CATSDSPGTQQETQYF
V: TRBV24-1
J: TRBJ2-5

CDR3: CASSLGQNYGYTF
V: TRBV5-6
J: TRBJ1-2

CDR3: CASSPGGGRIDTQYF
V: TRBV7-2
J: TRBJ2-3

CDR3: CACSGQPNTEAFF
V: TRBV30
J: TRBJ1-1

CDR3: CASSLAAGSQETQYF
V: TRBV5-1
J: TRBJ2-5

CDR3: CASSLAGFGYTF
V: TRBV5-4
J: TRBJ1-2

CDR3: CASSLRAEQYF
V: TRBV12-3/TRBV12-4
J: TRBJ2-7

CDR3: CACGRDNRNTEAFF
V: TRBV30
J: TRBJ1-1

CDR3: CARRGGYSGANVLTF
V: TRBV3-1/TRBV3-2
J: TRBJ2-6

CDR3: CASSQRTSGGSQFF
V: TRBV6-5
J: TRBJ2-1

CDR3: CASSFSVSGASYNEQFF
V: TRBV11-3
J: TRBJ2-1

CDR3: CASRQLGQGHNEQFF
V: TRBV5-1
J: TRBJ2-1

CDR3: CASSQDTRGTWNIQYF
V: TRBV4-1
J: TRBJ2-4

CDR3: CASSREGAGIYTF
V: TRBV5-1
J: TRBJ1-2

CDR3: CASSPRHLSLTYEQYF
V: TRBV11-2
J: TRBJ2-7

CDR3: CASYRRGSYEQYF
V: TRBV5-6
J: TRBJ2-7